This TCR beta chain comes out of a study of blood T cell repertoires in COVID-19. Study background: Some COVID-19 samples were acute and others convalescent; all came from the United States, Italy and Spain. Sample material is recorded as cDNA or gDNA derived from T cells, B-cell-depleted T cells, or PBMCs.

Germline V gene sequence: CDR1 SGHRS, CDR2 YFSETQ. J lost 10 bases, V lost 4 bases, and 9 bases had no gene match. CDR3 size: 14 residues. This clone was recorded once. As processed by the authors: Cell counts per sample came from amplifying reference gene primers. Measured with immunoSEQ multiplex PCR; TCRdb has only the in-frame clones, and not every one. Clone size and V and J calls were adopted from that table, with D and trimming inferred from the DNA. The sample lists hundreds of thousands of clones, around 90% occurring once. The sample comprised peripheral blood. This chain connects TRBV5-1 to TRBJ1-4, with 8 nucleotides matching TRBD1. This TCR was sampled from a man between 35 and 55 years old with acute or convalescent COVID-19. This chain's CDR3 is CASSPGDRSTKLFF. CDR3 DNA: TGCGCCAGCAGCCCGGGGGACAGGTCAACAAAACTGTTTTTT.